This T cell receptor (beta chain) was sequenced during a study of shared clonotypes between healthy human individuals. About the research overall: Per donor, three plates held CD4 naive cells, three held CD4 memory, two held CD8 naive and one held CD8 memory.

Study-wide results and limits: With few donors, the genetic and exposure-history diversity represented was limited. What naive subsets generally showed was a larger estimated richness than memory subsets showed. A reduction in generation probabilities was seen for non-shared clonotypes relative to those shared by all four donors.

Notes on this clone: Its antigen is not identified.

The CDR3 extends over 16 amino acids. CDR1 and CDR2 from the germline V gene are MNHEY and SMNVEV (reference sequence). The V gene end was trimmed by 3 bases and the J gene end by 7 bases; junction bases not matched to a gene: 14. CD8 cells regarded as naive lacked CD45RO, were positively chosen for CCR7, and omitted terminally differentiated effector memory CD45RA+ cells. Only in-frame clones appear in the TCRdb table, and some are missing; sequencing was by immunoSEQ multiplex PCR. Seen here are roughly 2,000,000 clones, 85% to 95% observed once, and the top ten hold approximately 1%. Input material: naive CD8+ T cells sorted from blood. The sequence came from a man aged 18 to 30 in good health. This chain uses TRBV27 with TRBJ2-7; the match to TRBD2 covers 8 bases. The CDR3 DNA sequence: TGTGCCAGCAGTTTGAGTAGCGGGACCCTTTTGGGTGAGCAGTACTTC. Encoded protein: CASSLSSGTLLGEQYF.